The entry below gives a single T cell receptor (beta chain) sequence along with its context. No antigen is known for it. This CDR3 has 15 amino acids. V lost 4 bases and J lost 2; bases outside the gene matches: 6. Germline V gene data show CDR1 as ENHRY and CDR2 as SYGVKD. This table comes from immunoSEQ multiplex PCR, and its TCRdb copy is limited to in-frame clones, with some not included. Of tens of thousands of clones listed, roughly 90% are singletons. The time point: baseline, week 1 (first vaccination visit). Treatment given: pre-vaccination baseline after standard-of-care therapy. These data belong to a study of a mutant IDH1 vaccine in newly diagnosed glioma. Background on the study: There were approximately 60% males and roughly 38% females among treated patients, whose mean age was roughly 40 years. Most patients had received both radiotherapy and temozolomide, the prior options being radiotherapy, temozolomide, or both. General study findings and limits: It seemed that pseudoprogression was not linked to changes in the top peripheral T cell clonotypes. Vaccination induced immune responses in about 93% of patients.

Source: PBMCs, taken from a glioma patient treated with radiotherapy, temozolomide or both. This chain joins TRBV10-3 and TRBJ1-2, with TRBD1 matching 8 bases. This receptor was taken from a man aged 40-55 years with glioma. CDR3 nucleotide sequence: TGTGCCATCAGTGTAGAGGGACAGGTCAACTATGGCTACACCTTC. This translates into CAISVEGQVNYGYTF.